The 7 T cell receptor beta chains in this list originate from one sample, sequenced in a study of identical twins. TCRdb processed the 5' RACE reads anew with MiXCR; each CDR3 protein has one entry. The sample contains about 730,000 distinct CDR3 sequences, 21% of which appear only once. This same sample was also taken into another study, of T cells expressing NK-cell markers.

Source material: PBMCs. The receptor source for this set is a woman under 30 in good health.

The gene calls are TRBV28 and TRBJ1-2, with D possibly matching TRBD1 (5 bases). V was shortened by 3 bases and J by 4 bases, with 9 bases between the two germline ends. The CDR3 sequence is 13 residues long. Germline assignment: CDR1 MDHEN and CDR2 SYDVKM. CDR3 in amino acids: CASSFRAAYGYTF. The CDR3 nucleotides read TGTGCCAGCAGTTTCAGGGCAGCCTATGGCTACACCTTC.

There are a few counts of this clonotype. V and J are TRBV20-1 and TRBJ1-3; tentative D call: TRBD1 (5 bases). Trimming pared 6 bases from V and 0 bases from J, leaving 12 bases between. The CDR3 sequence is 14 residues long. Germline V gene lookup returns CDR1 DFQATT and CDR2 SNEGSKA (reference sequence). The CDR3 region is CSADDSLSGNTIYF. The CDR3, as DNA: TGCAGTGCCGATGACAGCCTCTCTGGAAACACCATATATTTT.

In its sample, this clonotype was seen a few times. The CDR3 nucleotides read TGTGCCAGCAGCACGGACAGTCGAAAGCCCCAGCATTTT. Translating gives CASSTDSRKPQHF. The chain employs TRBV7-2 and TRBJ1-5; TRBD1 might be the D (6 bases). The CDR3 has 13 residues. V was clipped by 5 bases and J by 8 bases, with 13 bases between them. The germline gives CDR1 SGHTA, CDR2 FQGNSA.

CDR3 nucleotides: TGTGCCAGCAGCCAAGGGACACTAAGGGGGGAGCAGTTCTTC. It yields the protein CASSQGTLRGEQFF. J is TRBJ2-1 and V is TRBV3-1; D is perhaps TRBD1 (6 bases). The V end was cut by 1 base, the J end by 10 bases, with 14 bases between. The CDR3 is 14 residues long. From germline, CDR1 is LGHDT and CDR2 YNNKEL (reference sequence).

This clonotype was seen only a few times. J is TRBJ2-1 and V is TRBV20-1; TRBD1 matches at 7 bases. Germline CDR1 DFQATT, CDR2 SNEGSKA (reference sequence). The CDR3 is 14 amino acids. V dropped 6 bases and J dropped 1; count of bases not matched to a gene: 6. CDR3 DNA: TGCAGTGCCCTGGGACAGTTATCCTACAATGAGCAGTTCTTC. It yields the protein CSALGQLSYNEQFF.

This clonotype was detected only a few times. The J gene is TRBJ2-5, the V gene TRBV12-3 or TRBV12-4; D not resolved. The CDR3 runs to 14 residues. The ends were cut back, 5 bases at V and 1 base at J, with 11 bases in the middle. The CDR3 region has the DNA TGTGCCAGCAGTCCTAACACCGGCCAAGAGACCCAGTACTTC. This gives the protein CASSPNTGQETQYF.

The V and J genes are TRBV7-9 and TRBJ2-1, with D perhaps TRBD2 (5 bases). Looked up from germline, CDR1 is SEHNR and CDR2 is FQNEAQ (reference sequence). The CDR3 covers 11 residues. The ends were cut back, 4 bases at V and 10 bases at J, with 8 bases in the middle. The CDR3 nucleotides are TGTGCCAGCAGCTCCCAGCGGGAGCAGTTCTTC. Protein product: CASSSQREQFF.